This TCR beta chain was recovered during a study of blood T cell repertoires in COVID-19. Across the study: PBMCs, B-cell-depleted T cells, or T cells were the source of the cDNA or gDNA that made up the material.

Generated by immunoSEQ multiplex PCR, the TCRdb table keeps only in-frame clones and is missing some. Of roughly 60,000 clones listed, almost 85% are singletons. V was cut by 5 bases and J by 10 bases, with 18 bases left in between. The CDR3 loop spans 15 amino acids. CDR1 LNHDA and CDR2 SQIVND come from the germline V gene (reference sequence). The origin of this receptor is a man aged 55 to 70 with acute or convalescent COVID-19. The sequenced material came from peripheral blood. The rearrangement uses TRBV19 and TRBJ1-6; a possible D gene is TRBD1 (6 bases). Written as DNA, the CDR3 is TGTGCCAGTAGTCGGGGGGAGCAGGGGCAATCACCCCTCCACTTT. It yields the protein CASSRGEQGQSPLHF.